Each of the 10 T cell receptor beta chains below was sequenced from the same sample in a study of shared clonotypes between healthy human individuals (dated by TCRdb to between 2020 and 2021). Libraries were made using the immunoSEQ multiplex PCR assay. Held by TCRdb, this immuneACCESS table contains in-frame sequences only and omits some clones. Under half of the omission traces to an unresolved V gene where checked; the cause of the rest is unknown. Recorded for this sample are under 650,000 clones; about 96% of them occurred a single time. The ten largest clonotypes hold about 0.054% of the sample. Sequenced material: naive CD4+ T cells sorted from blood. The cell subset or site label corresponds to: CD45RA+ positively selected. These receptors were collected from a young woman in good health.

The chain links TRBV14 to TRBJ2-5; 7 nucleotides match TRBD2. The DNA end is a closer match to TRBJ2-7, so the J assignment may be wrong. The CDR3 is 15 residues long. Germline-derived CDR1 and CDR2 are SGHDN and FVKESK. CDR3 nucleotides: TGTGCCAGCAGCCTAAGGCGGGCGGGAGCCTACGAGCAGTACTTC. Protein product: CASSLRRAGAYEQYF.

The chain combines TRBV18 with TRBJ2-7; 10 bases match TRBD1. V was pared by 2 bases and J by 2 bases, with 3 bases of the junction left unmatched. This CDR3 region has 15 residues. Germline V gene lookup returns CDR1 KGHSH and CDR2 LQKENI. CDR3 residues: CASSPRDRGTYEQYF. CDR3 coding DNA: TGTGCCAGCTCACCAAGGGACAGGGGAACCTACGAGCAGTACTTC. The entire variable domain, with the rest obtained from reference TRBV18 and TRBJ2-7, is as follows: NAGVMQNPRHLVRRRGQEARLRCSPMKGHSHVYWYRQLPEEGLKFMVYLQKENIIDESGMPKERFSAEFPKEGPSILRIQQVVRGDSAAYFCASSPRDRGTYEQYFGPGTRLTVT.

The CDR3 protein is CASGATGTQYF. CDR3 nucleotides: TGTGCCAGCGGCGCGACAGGGACCCAGTACTTC. V and J are TRBV11-2 and TRBJ2-5, with a weak D call TRBD1 (6 bases). The V end lost 8 bases, the J end lost 7 bases, and 11 bases lay between the germline ends. The CDR3 consists of 11 residues. The germline gives CDR1 SGHAT, CDR2 FQNNGV.

The V and J genes are TRBV2 and TRBJ2-2, with TRBD2 matching 7 bases. The V gene end was trimmed by 6 bases and the J gene end by 4 bases; junction bases not matched to a gene: 5. This CDR3 has 14 amino acids. CDR1 is SNHLY, CDR2 FYNNEI, per germline. CDR3 nucleotides: TGTGCCAGCAGGCTTGGGGGGGGCACCGGGGAGCTGTTTTTT. Protein sequence: CASRLGGGTGELFF.

V and J are TRBV30 and TRBJ2-1; perhaps TRBD2 as D (5 bases). With 3 bases removed from V and 7 bases from J, the gap between germline ends came to 16 bases. CDR3 length: 14 residues. From germline, CDR1 is GTSNPN and CDR2 SVGIG (reference sequence). The CDR3 is CAWSGLGDRNEQFF. CDR3 nucleotide sequence: TGTGCCTGGAGCGGACTTGGGGATAGGAATGAGCAGTTCTTC.

This chain uses TRBV27 with TRBJ2-7; possible D gene TRBD1, 5 bases. Germline loops: CDR1 MNHEY, CDR2 SMNVEV (reference sequence). V was pared by 3 bases and J by 2 bases, with 23 bases between. The CDR3 spans 18 residues. Written as DNA, the CDR3 is TGTGCCAGCAGTTTGGGTATCCCCACCCCAGGGAACACCTACGAGCAGTACTTC. This encodes CASSLGIPTPGNTYEQYF.

This clone was counted between two and nine times. This CDR3 is CASSLESEQYF. In DNA form, the CDR3 reads TGTGCCAGCAGCCTCGAGAGCGAGCAGTACTTC. This sequence joins TRBV2 and TRBJ2-7; D remains unclear. Trimming left V 6 bases short and J 6 bases short, with 9 bases between. In germline, CDR1 is SNHLY, CDR2 FYNNEI. The CDR3 has 11 amino acids.

V gene TRBV7-9 combines with J gene TRBJ2-5, with D perhaps being TRBD1 or TRBD2 (6 bases each). The J call may be wrong; the DNA end is better matched by TRBJ2-7. CDR1 is SEHNR and CDR2 is FQNEAQ in the germline V gene (reference sequence). CDR3 length: 14 amino acids. CDR3 sequence: CASSLEGVTYEQYF. The CDR3 DNA is TGTGCCAGCAGCTTGGAGGGGGTTACCTACGAGCAGTACTTC.

The gene calls are TRBV7-9 and TRBJ2-7; 10 nucleotides align to TRBD2. The CDR3 totals 16 residues. The V gene end was trimmed by 4 bases and the J gene end by 5 bases; junction bases not matched to a gene: 11. Germline V lookup: CDR1 SEHNR, CDR2 FQNEAQ (reference sequence). Here the CDR3 reads CASSSRLAGGGDEQYF. The CDR3, as DNA: TGTGCCAGCAGCTCACGATTAGCGGGAGGAGGGGACGAGCAGTACTTC.

Only one count was recorded for this clone. The rearrangement joins TRBV5-1 to TRBJ2-3; 10 nucleotides match TRBD2. The CDR3 sequence is 16 residues long. The germline CDR1 and CDR2 sequences are SGHRS and YFSETQ. Trimming took 2 bases from V and 5 from J; bases not matched to a gene: 8. The chain's CDR3 is CASSFRAGGTEDTQYF. DNA of the CDR3: TGCGCCAGCAGCTTTCGAGCGGGAGGGACAGAAGATACGCAGTATTTT.